Listed here are 15 T cell receptor beta chains from one sample, sequenced in a study of blood T cell repertoires in COVID-19. Clones were read by immunoSEQ multiplex PCR, and TCRdb kept only the in-frame ones, dropping some. Of approximately 97,000 clones in the sample, more than 85% were seen once. Sequencing used peripheral blood. These receptor sequences come from a man younger than 35 with acute or convalescent COVID-19.

This sequence joins TRBV5-5 and TRBJ1-4; D is perhaps TRBD1 (5 bases). Between the trimmed V and J ends, which lost 4 bases and 4 bases, there was a span of 14 bases. CDR1 SGHKS and CDR2 YYEKEE come from the germline V gene (reference sequence). CDR3 length: 15 residues. CDR3 DNA: TGTGCCAGCAGCCGTGACAGTTCCTATAATGAAAAACTGTTTTTT. Its protein is CASSRDSSYNEKLFF.

The CDR3 DNA follows: TGTGCCAGCAGCTTGGCTGGGACAGGGGTTTACGATACGCAGTATTTT. Its translation is CASSLAGTGVYDTQYF. V gene TRBV5-6 combines with J gene TRBJ2-3; 10 bases fit TRBD1. The germline gives CDR1 SGHDT, CDR2 YYEEEE. The CDR3 extends over 16 amino acids. Trimming at V came to 0 bases and at J to 6 bases, leaving 7 bases not matched to a gene.

This sequence joins TRBV12-3 or TRBV12-4 and TRBJ1-1; 7 nucleotides line up with TRBD1. The CDR3 has 13 residues. J gave up 10 bases and V 3 bases, and 8 bases lay outside the gene matches. The CDR3 loop reads CASSFGRTGGAFF. For the CDR3, the DNA is TGTGCCAGCAGTTTTGGCAGGACAGGAGGAGCTTTCTTT.

The sample holds a few counts of this clone. The chain employs TRBV3-1 (or the pseudogene TRBV3-2) and TRBJ2-1, with a weak D call TRBD1 (6 bases). Germline-derived CDR1 and CDR2 are LGHDT and YNNKEL (reference sequence). V was cut by 4 bases and J by 3 bases, with 13 bases left in between. The CDR3 runs 15 residues. For the CDR3, the DNA is TGTGCCAGCAGCCCGCACAGGGATAGCTACAATGAGCAGTTCTTC. The encoded protein is CASSPHRDSYNEQFF.

The CDR3 spells CASSLPGSGRGQFF. In nucleotides, the CDR3 is TGTGCCAGCAGCTTACCGGGTAGCGGGAGAGGGCAGTTCTTC. V and J are TRBV11-2 and TRBJ2-1; the match to TRBD2 covers 9 bases. The CDR3 is 14 residues long. Trimming cost V 2 bases and J 12 bases; bases outside gene matches: 8. CDR1 and CDR2 (germline): SGHAT, FQNNGV.

The V call is TRBV2, the J call TRBJ2-2; TRBD2 is a possible D gene (6 bases). Germline CDR1 reads SNHLY; CDR2 reads FYNNEI. V dropped 6 bases and J dropped 2 bases, with 13 bases sitting between them. This CDR3 has 15 residues. The CDR3 spells CASRLGTANTGELFF. CDR3 DNA: TGTGCCAGCAGACTCGGGACTGCCAACACCGGGGAGCTGTTTTTT.

The chain links TRBV5-1 to TRBJ2-2; TRBD1 might be the D (6 bases). V lost 2 bases and J lost 4, with 15 bases in between. Germline CDR1 SGHRS, CDR2 YFSETQ. There are 16 residues in the CDR3. The DNA for the CDR3 is TGCGCCAGCAGCTTTCGGACAGAGGGTTCCACCGGGGAGCTGTTTTTT. Translation: CASSFRTEGSTGELFF.

V usage is TRBV27 and J usage is TRBJ1-6; D is perhaps TRBD1 (5 bases). The CDR3 is 16 amino acids. Deletions cut 0 bases from V and 7 bases from J, with 13 bases between. Germline-derived CDR1 and CDR2 are MNHEY and SMNVEV (reference sequence). This chain's CDR3 is CASSLSGQGTNSPLHF. CDR3 nucleotides: TGTGCCAGCAGTTTATCGGGGCAGGGAACGAATTCACCCCTCCACTTT.

The gene calls are TRBV27 and TRBJ1-1; TRBD1 is a possible D gene (5 bases). Deletions cut 3 bases from V and 1 base from J, with 6 bases between. CDR3 length: 13 residues. The germline V gene has CDR1 MNHEY and CDR2 SMNVEV (reference sequence). The CDR3 DNA follows: TGTGCCAGCAGTTTCGGACAGAACACTGAAGCTTTCTTT. Its translation: CASSFGQNTEAFF.

This clone was recorded only once. The chain couples TRBV25-1 to TRBJ2-7, with D maybe TRBD2 (6 bases). CDR1 and CDR2 (germline): MGHDK, SYGVNS. The CDR3 length is 13 residues. The V gene lost 4 bases and the J gene lost 1 base, with 8 bases spanning the gap. The CDR3 DNA sequence: TGTGCCAGCAGTGGGGACTGGTCCTACGAGCAGTACTTC. It translates to CASSGDWSYEQYF.

This rearrangement joins TRBV3-1 (or the pseudogene TRBV3-2) to TRBJ1-1; 7 bases match TRBD1. The CDR3 consists of 17 residues. Losses at the gene ends were 4 bases for V and 0 bases for J; bases not matched to a gene: 11. Germline V gene sequence: CDR1 LGHDT, CDR2 YNNKEL (reference sequence). CDR3 sequence reads: CASSPLDRALMNTEAFF. The CDR3 coding sequence is TGTGCCAGCAGCCCCCTTGACAGGGCGCTCATGAACACTGAAGCTTTCTTT.

The J gene is TRBJ2-1, the V gene TRBV9; maybe TRBD1 (6 bases). CDR1 is SGDLS and CDR2 is YYNGEE in the germline V gene. V lost 4 bases and J lost 1, with 15 bases in between. The CDR3 covers 16 residues. Here the CDR3 reads CASSSRDTNSYNEQFF. The CDR3 DNA reads as TGTGCCAGCAGCTCCCGGGACACTAATTCCTACAATGAGCAGTTCTTC.

The rearrangement links TRBV7-2 to TRBJ2-1, with 8 bases identical to TRBD2. The germline V gene encodes CDR1 SGHTA and CDR2 FQGNSA. CDR3 length: 16 residues. V shed 3 bases and J 4 bases; nucleotides not matched to a gene: 8. For the CDR3, the DNA is TGTGCCAGCAGCTTCGGCCGGGGGGGCTCTTACAATGAGCAGTTCTTC. This sequence encodes CASSFGRGGSYNEQFF.

The chain carries TRBV3-1 (or the pseudogene TRBV3-2) and TRBJ1-1, with TRBD1 matching over 8 bases. The CDR3 length is 13 residues. V shed 8 bases and J 6 bases; nucleotides not matched to a gene: 8. Germline values: CDR1 LGHDT, CDR2 YNNKEL (reference sequence). CDR3 loop: CASGSYRGAEAFF. In DNA form, the CDR3 reads TGTGCCAGCGGAAGCTACAGGGGGGCTGAAGCTTTCTTT.

The chain is built from TRBV20-1 and TRBJ2-1, with 9 bases identical to TRBD2. The germline V gene encodes CDR1 DFQATT and CDR2 SNEGSKA (reference sequence). The CDR3 is 15 amino acids. V trimming: 3 bases; J trimming: 3 bases; junction bases outside the gene matches: 6. CDR3 sequence reads: CSASKREDYYNEQFF. The CDR3 DNA reads as TGCAGTGCTAGTAAGCGGGAGGATTACTACAATGAGCAGTTCTTC.